This TCR beta chain was found in a study of T cell repertoires in aging, cancer and after chemotherapy. As for the study in general: The full dataset contained several million TCR reads.

Study-level results: Rebound thymic output was suggested by rising median generation probability during chemotherapy in each cancer cohort. Loss of evenness, beyond lost richness, contributed to age-related TCR diversity decline in cancer patients. Age-matched healthy donors had significantly more diverse, less clonal blood TCR repertoires than untreated cancer patients.

TCR beta rearrangements were amplified from peripheral blood genomic DNA. This clonotype was picked up a small number of times. Its specificity is not known. Per germline, CDR1 PRHDT and CDR2 FYEKMQ (reference sequence). This CDR3 is built from 19 residues. J was trimmed by 4 bases and V by 5 bases; bases with no gene match: 19. TRB rearrangements spanning V, D and J were amplified using mixed TRB-A/B primers. A single record per CDR3 protein comes from TCRdb applying MiXCR to the multiplex PCR reads. The sample records 9,900 or so distinct CDR3 sequences, 30% to 35% being singletons. The V and J genes are TRBV13 and TRBJ2-7; 11 bases line up with TRBD2. Material for sequencing was blood. The TCR sequence derives from a human donor in good health. The donor label of this sample is uncertain. DNA of the CDR3: TGTGCCAGCAGCCCCAAGAGACTAGCGGGGCGGGGGAGTGGGTACGAGCAGTACTTC. Protein sequence: CASSPKRLAGRGSGYEQYF.